These T cell receptor beta chains were read from a single sample in a study of blood T cell repertoires in COVID-19. Clones were read by immunoSEQ multiplex PCR, and TCRdb kept only the in-frame ones, dropping some. Of approximately 380,000 clones in the sample, more than 75% were seen once. Sequencing was done on a sample of PBMCs or T cells enriched from blood (not recorded which). The receptor set was obtained from a woman between 18 and 29 years old who had recovered from COVID-19. Both conserved end residues are part of each CDR3. The D gene is left open where the match is weak. A clone size is listed for some rows: how often the clone was seen (once, few, many), or a class if it is expanded.

clone size	V gene	J gene	D gene	CDR3 length	CDR3 protein	CDR3 DNA
NA	TRBV28	TRBJ2-7	TRBD2	15	CASSLYAGDSYEQYF	TGTGCCAGCAGTTTATACGCGGGGGACTCCTACGAGCAGTACTTC
NA	TRBV27	TRBJ1-1	TRBD1	17	CASSGLTGGAGNTEAFF	TGTGCCAGCTCTGGGTTGACAGGGGGCGCGGGGAACACTGAAGCTTTCTTT
once	TRBV23-1	TRBJ2-7	NA	15	CASSQSQGSSYEQYF	TGCGCCAGCAGTCAATCTCAGGGCAGCTCCTACGAGCAGTACTTC
NA	TRBV7-6	TRBJ1-1	TRBD1	16	CASSWALAGGSREAFF	TGTGCCAGCAGCTGGGCTCTCGCAGGGGGCTCTCGCGAAGCTTTCTTT
NA	TRBV10-2	TRBJ2-1	NA	12	CASSEPRGPLFF	TGCGCCAGCAGTGAGCCCCGGGGTCCGCTTTTCTTC
NA	TRBV5-4	TRBJ2-7	NA	12	CASSLVSAEQYF	TGTGCCAGCAGCTTGGTCAGTGCCGAGCAGTACTTC
NA	TRBV29-1	TRBJ1-4	NA	13	CSVEDSENEKLFF	TGCAGCGTTGAAGACAGCGAAAATGAAAAACTGTTTTTT
NA	TRBV7-6	TRBJ2-1	NA	18	CASSNRKWKGVVYNEQFF	TGTGCCAGCAGCAATAGGAAATGGAAGGGGGTGGTCTACAATGAGCAGTTCTTC
NA	TRBV7-6	TRBJ2-1	NA	12	CASSGLAGEQFF	TGTGCCAGCAGCGGGCTAGCCGGTGAGCAGTTCTTC
NA	TRBV27	TRBJ2-7	TRBD1	15	CASNRLMGQGYEQYF	TGTGCCAGCAACCGCCTAATGGGACAGGGATACGAGCAGTACTTC
few	TRBV12-5	TRBJ1-6	TRBD1	19	CASGLLSSGQFTYNSPLHF	TGTGCTAGTGGTTTGCTCAGTTCGGGACAGTTTACCTATAATTCACCCCTCCACTTT
NA	TRBV14	TRBJ2-1	NA	15	CASSPYEGGAGEQFF	TGTGCCAGCAGCCCATACGAGGGGGGGGCAGGGGAGCAGTTCTTC
NA	TRBV7-9	TRBJ2-2	NA	17	CASSRHRGGPNTGELFF	TGTGCCAGCAGCCGCCACCGTGGGGGCCCGAACACCGGGGAGCTGTTTTTT
NA	TRBV5-8	TRBJ2-3	TRBD1	16	CASSLARTGGTDTQYF	TGTGCCAGCAGCTTGGCCCGGACAGGGGGCACAGATACGCAGTATTTT
NA	TRBV10-3	TRBJ1-1	TRBD1	15	CAIIEEGAVNTEAFF	TGTGCCATCATCGAGGAGGGGGCAGTTAACACTGAAGCTTTCTTT
NA	TRBV7-6	TRBJ1-4	TRBD1	16	CASSLVQGANGEKLFF	TGTGCCAGCAGCTTAGTACAGGGGGCAAATGGCGAAAAACTGTTTTTT
NA	TRBV5-1	TRBJ1-3	NA	14	CASGEGRGGNTIYF	TGCGCCAGCGGGGAAGGAAGGGGTGGAAACACCATATATTTT
NA	TRBV28	TRBJ2-2	NA	17	CASSFIGSAGSSGELFF	TGTGCCAGCAGTTTTATCGGTTCGGCAGGGTCAAGCGGGGAGCTGTTTTTT
NA	TRBV11-2	TRBJ2-7	TRBD2	19	CASNSWGTSGGRYSYEQYF	TGTGCCAGCAACTCATGGGGTACTAGCGGGGGCCGTTACTCCTACGAGCAGTACTTC
NA	TRBV7-9	TRBJ1-4	NA	13	CASSQPAGEKLFF	TGTGCCAGCAGCCAACCCGCGGGTGAAAAACTGTTTTTT
NA	TRBV30	TRBJ1-5	NA	13	CAWSGRIDQPQHF	TGTGCCTGGAGTGGGCGGATTGATCAGCCCCAGCATTTT
NA	TRBV7-2	TRBJ2-1	TRBD1	15	CASSLDWTGVNEQFF	TGTGCCAGCAGCTTAGATTGGACAGGGGTCAATGAGCAGTTCTTC
NA	TRBV15	TRBJ1-6	NA	12	CATSRRDSPLHF	TGTGCCACCAGCAGACGGGATTCACCCCTCCACTTT
NA	TRBV23-1	TRBJ1-6	TRBD1	20	CASSPPPGQGVCSYNSPLHF	TGCGCCAGCAGTCCCCCTCCGGGACAGGGGGTTTGCTCCTATAATTCACCCCTCCACTTT
few	TRBV3-1/TRBV3-2	TRBJ1-3	NA	13	CASSQPKGVTIYF	TGTGCCAGCAGCCAACCTAAGGGGGTCACCATATATTTT
NA	TRBV5-1	TRBJ1-1	NA	14	CASSLAPRDTEAFF	TGCGCCAGCAGCTTGGCCCCCAGGGACACTGAAGCTTTCTTT
NA	TRBV5-5	TRBJ2-7	NA	16	CASSPRTPPSSYEQYF	TGTGCCAGCAGCCCTAGGACACCTCCTAGCTCCTACGAGCAGTACTTC
NA	TRBV2	TRBJ2-3	NA	16	CASSDEAPNLTDTQYF	TGTGCCAGCAGTGACGAAGCTCCGAACCTCACAGATACGCAGTATTTT
NA	TRBV5-1	TRBJ2-1	TRBD1	16	CASSLARTGIYNEQFF	TGCGCCAGCAGCTTGGCTCGGACAGGTATCTACAATGAGCAGTTCTTC
few	TRBV18	TRBJ2-2	NA	14	CASSPIDRTGELFF	TGTGCCAGCTCACCAATTGACAGAACCGGGGAGCTGTTTTTT
NA	TRBV2	TRBJ2-5	NA	13	CASTAARVETQYF	TGTGCCAGCACCGCGGCGCGCGTGGAGACCCAGTACTTC
NA	TRBV6-5	TRBJ1-2	TRBD1	15	CASSFGQGAAYGYTF	TGTGCCAGCAGTTTTGGACAGGGGGCCGCCTATGGCTACACCTTC
NA	TRBV7-2	TRBJ1-6	NA	17	CASSFGIWSSYNSPLHF	TGTGCCAGCAGCTTCGGAATCTGGAGCTCCTATAATTCACCCCTCCACTTT
NA	TRBV28	TRBJ1-2	NA	14	CASSLARANYGYTF	TGTGCCAGCAGTTTAGCTCGAGCTAACTATGGCTACACCTTC
NA	TRBV24-1	TRBJ2-2	NA	15	CATSDSTGNTGELFF	TGTGCCACCAGTGACTCGACAGGGAACACCGGGGAGCTGTTTTTT
NA	TRBV6-5	TRBJ1-2	NA	15	CASSYSSGAAGGYTF	TGTGCCAGCAGTTACTCGTCAGGGGCGGCGGGTGGCTACACCTTC
NA	TRBV25-1	TRBJ1-2	NA	13	CASSDQVQGGYTF	TGTGCCAGCAGTGATCAGGTCCAGGGAGGCTACACCTTC
NA	TRBV6-5	TRBJ1-1	TRBD1	15	CASNGQGSLRTEAFF	TGTGCCAGCAACGGACAGGGGAGTTTGAGAACTGAAGCTTTCTTT
NA	TRBV2	TRBJ1-1	NA	14	CASTTGGMNTEAFF	TGTGCCAGCACGACAGGTGGGATGAACACTGAAGCTTTCTTT
NA	TRBV12-3/TRBV12-4	TRBJ1-2	NA	13	CASSFDLLYGYTF	TGTGCCAGCAGTTTCGACTTGCTCTATGGCTACACCTTC
NA	TRBV11-2	TRBJ2-7	NA	15	CASSLESPGAYEQYF	TGTGCCAGCAGCTTAGAATCGCCAGGGGCATACGAGCAGTACTTC
NA	TRBV5-1	TRBJ1-1	NA	13	CASSLARELQAFF	TGCGCCAGCAGCTTGGCAAGGGAGCTGCAAGCTTTCTTT
NA	TRBV4-2	TRBJ1-3	NA	15	CASSLRAGFGNTIYF	TGTGCCAGCAGCCTAAGGGCGGGGTTTGGAAACACCATATATTTT
NA	TRBV4-1	TRBJ1-1	NA	16	CASSQDPSEVFTEAFF	TGCGCCAGCAGCCAAGACCCTAGTGAGGTATTCACTGAAGCTTTCTTT
NA	TRBV13	TRBJ1-2	NA	13	CASSGTVNYGYTF	TGTGCCAGCAGCGGGACTGTTAACTATGGCTACACCTTC
NA	TRBV6-6	TRBJ1-2	TRBD1	15	CASSYSIAGGDGYTF	TGTGCCAGCAGTTACTCGATAGCAGGGGGTGATGGCTACACCTTC
NA	TRBV4-1	TRBJ1-2	NA	15	CASSPTFSGFYGYTF	TGCGCCAGCAGCCCGACCTTTTCAGGGTTCTATGGCTACACCTTC
NA	TRBV19	TRBJ1-2	NA	13	CASSITGNYGYTF	TGTGCCAGTAGTATAACAGGGAACTATGGCTACACCTTC
once	TRBV5-1	TRBJ1-1	TRBD1	17	CASSSGTGGYMNTEAFF	TGCGCCAGCAGCTCCGGGACAGGGGGCTACATGAACACTGAAGCTTTCTTT
NA	TRBV27	TRBJ1-6	NA	13	CASGGGPYSPLHF	TGTGCCAGCGGGGGGGGTCCTTATTCACCCCTCCACTTT
NA	TRBV7-2	TRBJ2-1	TRBD2	14	CASSLASGYNEQFF	TGTGCCAGCAGCTTAGCTAGCGGGTACAATGAGCAGTTCTTC
NA	TRBV27	TRBJ2-6	NA	15	CASRFVRSGANVLTF	TGTGCCAGCAGGTTTGTCCGCTCTGGGGCCAACGTCCTGACTTTC
NA	TRBV30	TRBJ1-2	NA	13	CAWRVRRGYGYTF	TGTGCCTGGAGGGTAAGGCGCGGCTATGGCTACACCTTC
NA	TRBV7-8	TRBJ2-3	NA	15	CASSPPAGRPDTQYF	TGTGCCAGCAGCCCCCCGGCAGGCCGGCCAGATACGCAGTATTTT